The present T cell receptor (beta chain) was sequenced within a study of read filtering for tumor transcriptome and immune sequencing. The overall study: Transcriptome libraries were built from DNase-treated RNA. IR-seq gave about 4.05 to 11 million TCR reads per sample; RNA-seq gave roughly 80 to 1,400.

This clonotype has a count of ten or more. The library was built from roughly 400 ng RNA with molecular barcoded adaptors for alpha/delta and beta/gamma chains. TCRdb passed the reads through MiXCR, listing each CDR3 protein once. Found here are tens of thousands of distinct CDR3 sequences, 20% to 25% of them singletons; the top ten hold roughly 15%. Germline loops: CDR1 MNHNS, CDR2 SASEGT. The CDR3 loop spans 15 amino acids. V gave up 0 bases and J gave up 7 bases, with 15 bases separating them. The chain employs TRBV6-1 and TRBJ1-2; D not resolved. The sequenced sample consisted of a population of CD138-negative cells sorted from bone marrow. The TCR sequence derives from a donor at least 40 years old with multiple myeloma. The DNA of the CDR3 is TGTGCCAGCAGTGAAGCGGAATCAGGTTCGCTTGGCTACACCTTC. It yields the protein CASSEAESGSLGYTF.